This T cell receptor (beta chain) emerged from a study of cytotoxic CD8 clonotypes in ibrutinib-treated CLL (dated by TCRdb to the early 2020s). At the level of the whole study: The cohort was composed of some twelve relapsed/refractory and fewer than 16 treatment-naive patients; IGHV unmutated status was identified in 17 patients. Responses were partial in approximately 24 patients and complete in 2; after median approximately 5.5 years follow-up, 14 stayed in remission and roughly twelve progressed. Samples at response were collected after a median of 12 months of treatment, with a range of roughly 6 to 36 months. On average, each sample had hundreds of thousands of productive templates and 94,082 productive rearrangements. Longitudinal samples were available for about 30% of the roughly 86 trial participants. Cryopreserved peripheral blood mononuclear cells were obtained prior to treatment, at the time of response, and at either disease progression or sustained remission. The research as a whole found: Sustained-remission and progressing patients did not have matched sampling times, and lymph node repertoires were not examined. Public clonotypes were found to be uncommon and were observed to contract or remain stable during treatment; the increase in clonality was shown to reflect expansion of private clonotypes at ibrutinib response. Clonality increased at ibrutinib response, stayed stable in sustained remission, and fell back toward baseline at progression. Baseline clonality exceeded that of age-matched healthy donors and correlated strongly with circulating CD8+ T-cell counts.

The goal of deep resolution MiSeq sequencing was a depth between 1 in 1 million and 1 in 200,000 T cells, and coverage averaged 10x per clonotype. The immunoSEQ hsTCRB Kit was used to generate the TCR beta libraries. The source study handled its data this way. ImmunoSEQ Data Assistant and ImmunoSEQ Analyzer were used for data analysis, and V, D and J genes were assigned according to IMGT definitions. Clonality was computed as one minus normalized Shannon entropy of productive rearrangement frequencies, ranging from 0 to 1. Only overrepresented clonotypes making up at least 0.05% of the repertoire of each patient were included in the public clonotype analysis. Thirteen repertoires from age-matched healthy donors, obtained from immuneACCESS, served as clonality controls. TCRdb's version of the immuneACCESS table is confined to in-frame rearrangements and falls short of the full clone set. An unresolved V gene accounts for under half of the shortfall where checked; the remainder is of unknown origin. D and trimming come from the DNA, and the V and J calls and clone size come from that table. The sample has tens of thousands of clones on record, 70% to 90% of them singletons. The ten most abundant clones make up roughly 5% of the sample.

Details on this clone: The antigen this receptor binds is unknown. No qualities accompany the bases; no much larger clone lies one base away.

For TCR beta library preparation, 1.5 to 2 micrograms of genomic DNA was extracted from cryopreserved PBMCs. High-throughput TCR beta sequencing was performed on longitudinal blood samples from CLL patients receiving ibrutinib monotherapy. Patients were enrolled in a phase 2 open-label single-center ibrutinib monotherapy trial. The CDR3 sequence holds 16 residues, the cysteine and phenylalanine included. Here the CDR3 DNA is all that survives: 48 bases in frame from base 1. The germline V and J ends show losses of 3 bases and 0 bases respectively, and no gene match explains 4 bases of the junction. CDR1 LGHNA and CDR2 YNFKEQ are derived from the germline V gene.

In this chain, TRBV4-2 is recombined with TRBJ2-1, with 8 bases matching TRBD2. The sequences come from PBMCs, collected before ibrutinib treatment. The TCR originated in a human donor with chronic lymphocytic leukemia. The CDR3 in this case is CASSQGGGSSYNEQFF. The DNA sequence is given as TGTGCCAGCAGCCAGGGCGGGGGGAGCTCCTACAATGAGCAGTTCTTC.